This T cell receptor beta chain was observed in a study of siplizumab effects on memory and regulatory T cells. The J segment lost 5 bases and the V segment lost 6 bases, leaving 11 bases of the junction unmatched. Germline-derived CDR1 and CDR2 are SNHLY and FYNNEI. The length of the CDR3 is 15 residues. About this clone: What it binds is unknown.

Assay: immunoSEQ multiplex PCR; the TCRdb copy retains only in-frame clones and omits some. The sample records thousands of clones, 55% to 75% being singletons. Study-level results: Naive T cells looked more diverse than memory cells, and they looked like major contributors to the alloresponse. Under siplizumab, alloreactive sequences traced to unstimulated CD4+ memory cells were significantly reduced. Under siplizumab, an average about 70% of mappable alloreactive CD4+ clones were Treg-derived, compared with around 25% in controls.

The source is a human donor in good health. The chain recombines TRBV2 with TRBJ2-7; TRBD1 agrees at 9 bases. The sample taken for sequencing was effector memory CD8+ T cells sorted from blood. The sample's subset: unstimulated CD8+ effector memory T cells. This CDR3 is CASRVRNRGHDEQYF. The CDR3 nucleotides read TGTGCCAGCAGAGTTAGGAACAGGGGGCACGACGAGCAGTACTTC.